This T cell receptor beta chain was sequenced for a study of control samples from healthy donors and cancer patients. The CDR3 contains 12 residues. Trimming took 5 bases from V and 5 from J, leaving 9 bases between them. In germline, CDR1 is SEHNR, CDR2 FQNEAQ (reference sequence). The method was immunoSEQ multiplex PCR; TCRdb's version includes in-frame clones alone and lacks a portion of them. The table lists 90,000 to 130,000 clones, approximately 82% of them singletons. The clonotype comes from a man aged 18 to 29 in good health. The chain recombines TRBV7-9 with TRBJ1-2; D is ambiguous. The source material was blood. CDR3 sequence reads: CASSLGRYGYTF. DNA for the CDR3: TGTGCCAGCAGCCTAGGACGATATGGCTACACCTTC.